These 17 T cell receptor beta chains originate from one sample sequenced in a study of tumor-infiltrating lymphocytes in localized non-small cell lung cancer. Here immunoSEQ multiplex PCR was the method, and the copy in TCRdb shows in-frame clones only, minus some. This sample has some 9,200 clones, with 65% to 85% found just once. Sequenced material: uninvolved lung tissue not adjacent to the tumor. These receptors came from a human donor with non-small cell lung cancer.

This chain connects TRBV7-8 to TRBJ2-1; unclear D gene. The CDR3 runs to 13 residues. CDR1 is SGHVS and CDR2 is FQNEAQ in the germline V gene. V lost 8 bases and J 0 bases, leaving 8 bases between the germline ends. This CDR3 is CASGESSYNEQFF. In DNA, the CDR3 is TGTGCCAGCGGGGAAAGCTCCTACAATGAGCAGTTCTTC.

This clone occurred a few times. This chain links TRBV27 with TRBJ2-3; possibly TRBD2 for D (6 bases). CDR1 is MNHEY and CDR2 is SMNVEV in the germline V gene (reference sequence). V lost 2 bases to trimming and J lost 1 base, with 10 bases between them. CDR3 length equals 15 residues. The CDR3 sequence is CASSLQASGTDTQYF. CDR3 sequence (DNA): TGTGCCAGCAGTTTACAGGCTAGCGGCACAGATACGCAGTATTTT.

The chain recombines TRBV6-5 with TRBJ2-1; 9 bases agree with TRBD2. Germline V gene data show CDR1 as MNHEY and CDR2 as SVGAGI. This CDR3 is 15 amino acids long. Trimming removed 6 bases from V and 1 base from J; junction bases left unmatched: 4. CDR3 DNA sequence: TGTGCCAGCAGGCGCAGCGGGAGGTCCTACAATGAGCAGTTCTTC. Its translation is CASRRSGRSYNEQFF.

The chain has TRBV11-3 and TRBJ2-1; D uncertain. The CDR3 sequence is 11 residues long. V lost 1 base to trimming and J lost 10 bases, with 5 bases between them. Per the germline V gene, CDR1 is SGHNT and CDR2 is YENEEA. This chain's CDR3 is CASSLGAEQFF. CDR3 bases: TGTGCCAGCAGCTTAGGGGCGGAGCAGTTCTTC. The full variable domain, with the rest looked up from reference TRBV11-3 and TRBJ2-1, is EAGVVQSPRYKIIEKKQPVAFWCNPISGHNTLYWYLQNLGQGPELLIRYENEEAVDDSQLPKDRFSAERLKGVDSTLKIQPAELGDSAVYLCASSLGAEQFFGPGTRLTVL.

This chain uses TRBV11-2 with TRBJ2-1; D gene ambiguous. This CDR3 contains 12 residues. CDR1 SGHAT and CDR2 FQNNGV come from the germline V gene. The ends were cut back, 6 bases at V and 9 bases at J, with 12 bases in the middle. CDR3 DNA sequence: TGTGCCAGCAGTTACCAGCGTGGTGAGCAGTTCTTC. Translating it yields CASSYQRGEQFF.

This clone was observed a few times. CDR3 nucleotides: TGTGCCAGCAGTCTACTCAGAGGGGCGAACACTGAAGCTTTCTTT. The encoded protein is CASSLLRGANTEAFF. The chain combines TRBV27 with TRBJ1-1; maybe TRBD1 (5 bases). The germline V gene encodes CDR1 MNHEY and CDR2 SMNVEV (reference sequence). The CDR3 length is 15 residues. The V gene lost 5 bases and the J gene lost 1 base, with 14 bases spanning the gap.

This rearrangement joins TRBV28 to TRBJ2-1; 7 nucleotides line up with TRBD1. V trimming: 5 bases; J trimming: 2 bases; junction bases outside the gene matches: 6. Germline V gene data show CDR1 as MDHEN and CDR2 as SYDVKM. The CDR3 consists of 15 residues. DNA for the CDR3: TGTGCCAGCAGTACAATGACAGGGACCTACAATGAGCAGTTCTTC. Amino acids: CASSTMTGTYNEQFF. The complete variable domain, with remaining parts taken from reference TRBV28 and TRBJ2-1, reads DVKVTQSSRYLVKRTGEKVFLECVQDMDHENMFWYRQDPGLGLRLIYFSYDVKMKEKGDIPEGYSVSREKKERFSLILESASTNQTSMYLCASSTMTGTYNEQFFGPGTRLTVL.

Regarding this clone: A read error may produce the germline difference seen at one junction end. This chain joins TRBV11-1 and TRBJ2-3, with a tentative D call TRBD1 (5 bases). CDR1 is SGHAT, CDR2 FQDESV, per germline (reference sequence). The CDR3 consists of 16 residues. In nucleotides, the CDR3 is TGTGCCAGCACCTTACTGGGGCCTCTAAGCACAGATACGCAGTATTTT. Protein product: CASTLLGPLSTDTQYF. The whole variable domain, remainder taken from reference TRBV11-1 and TRBJ2-3, is EAEVAQSPRYKITEKSQAVAFWCDPISGHATLYWYRQILGQGPELLVQFQDESVVDDSQLPKDRFSAERLKGVDSTLKIQPAELGDSAMYLCASTLLGPLSTDTQYFGPGTRLTVL.

This rearrangement joins TRBV7-3 to TRBJ2-1; D not certain. The CDR3 sequence is 12 residues long. The germline V gene encodes CDR1 SGHTA and CDR2 FQGTGA. Trimming took 3 bases from V and 7 from J, leaving 7 bases between them. CDR3 in amino acids: CASSFRWNEQFF. The DNA for the CDR3 is TGTGCCAGCAGCTTCCGTTGGAATGAGCAGTTCTTC. The entire variable domain, with the rest obtained from reference TRBV7-3 and TRBJ2-1, is as follows: GAGVSQTPSNKVTEKGKYVELRCDPISGHTALYWYRQSLGQGPEFLIYFQGTGAADDSGLPNDRFFAVRPEGSVSTLKIQRTERGDSAVYLCASSFRWNEQFFGPGTRLTVL.

The chain is built from TRBV6-1 and TRBJ1-1; D is possibly TRBD1 (5 bases). The germline V and J ends were trimmed by 7 bases and 7 bases, with 22 bases remaining between them. CDR3 size: 15 residues. Germline V CDR1 and CDR2: MNHNS, SASEGT. The CDR3 DNA reads as TGTGCCAGCAAGGGGTTGCCGGGACCTCAGAGTGAAGCTTTCTTT. This sequence encodes CASKGLPGPQSEAFF.

J is TRBJ2-2 and V is TRBV19; 8 nucleotides align to TRBD2. After removal of 7 bases from V and 7 bases from J, the junction contained 17 bases not matched to a gene. The CDR3 has 17 residues. Germline CDR1 is LNHDA and CDR2 is SQIVND (reference sequence). The CDR3 bases are TGTGCCAGTACCCCTACATTAGGCGGCGGGGGGAACGGGGAGCTGTTTTTT. This codes for CASTPTLGGGGNGELFF. The entire variable domain, with the rest obtained from reference TRBV19 and TRBJ2-2, is as follows: DGGITQSPKYLFRKEGQNVTLSCEQNLNHDAMYWYRQDPGQGLRLIYYSQIVNDFQKGDIAEGYSVSREKKESFPLTVTSAQKNPTAFYLCASTPTLGGGGNGELFFGEGSRLTVL.

The rearrangement links TRBV6-6 to TRBJ1-5, with TRBD1 matching over 10 bases. Germline V gene data show CDR1 as MNHNY and CDR2 as SVGAGI (reference sequence). The ends lost 2 bases at V and 2 bases at J; junction bases unmatched: 3. The CDR3 runs 16 residues. The CDR3 loop is CASSYGTGVGNQPQHF. Written as DNA, the CDR3 is TGTGCCAGCAGTTACGGGACAGGGGTGGGCAATCAGCCCCAGCATTTT.

The chain is built from TRBV9 and TRBJ2-2; D is unclear. The CDR3 loop spans 13 amino acids. V dropped 4 bases and J dropped 2 bases, with 6 bases sitting between them. Germline V CDR1 and CDR2: SGDLS, YYNGEE. The DNA of the CDR3 is TGTGCCAGCAGCCATGCCAACACCGGGGAGCTGTTTTTT. As protein: CASSHANTGELFF. The full variable domain, in which reference TRBV9 and TRBJ2-2 provide the parts outside the CDR3, is DSGVTQTPKHLITATGQRVTLRCSPRSGDLSVYWYQQSLDQGLQFLIQYYNGEERAKGNILERFSAQQFPDLHSELNLSSLELGDSALYFCASSHANTGELFFGEGSRLTVL.

This chain links TRBV5-4 with TRBJ2-6; D is unclear. Per germline, CDR1 SGHNT and CDR2 YYREEE (reference sequence). The CDR3 runs 15 residues. Trimming removed 4 bases at V and 0 bases at J, with 8 bases between. The CDR3 reads CASSTSNSGANVLTF. The CDR3 bases are TGTGCCAGCAGCACAAGCAACTCTGGGGCCAACGTCCTGACTTTC.

The chain carries TRBV5-4 and TRBJ2-3, with unresolved D. The germline V and J ends were trimmed by 6 bases and 5 bases, with 13 bases remaining between them. This CDR3 spans 13 amino acids. Germline CDR1 is SGHNT and CDR2 is YYREEE (reference sequence). The CDR3 coding sequence is TGTGCCAGCATGGGGTCTAGAGGAGATACGCAGTATTTT. Residues: CASMGSRGDTQYF.

The genes are TRBV6-1 and TRBJ1-6, with D hard to call. The germline CDR1 and CDR2 sequences are MNHNS and SASEGT. Deletions cut 5 bases from V and 5 bases from J, with 13 bases between. The CDR3 runs 15 residues. As DNA, the CDR3 is TGTGCCAGCAGTCCCCGAGAGGGCAATAATTCACCCCTCCACTTT. This encodes CASSPREGNNSPLHF.

V and J are TRBV12-5 and TRBJ2-7, with 8 bases lining up with TRBD2. V was clipped by 7 bases and J by 5 bases; unmatched bases: 7. The CDR3 runs to 13 residues. The germline gives CDR1 LGHNT, CDR2 FRNRAP. The CDR3 DNA sequence: TGTGCTAGTGCCTCCGGACTAGCCCACGAGCAGTACTTC. Its translation is CASASGLAHEQYF.